This TCR beta chain came from a study of blood T cell repertoires in COVID-19. Across the whole study: Collection of acute and convalescent COVID-19 samples took place in the United States, Italy and Spain. T cells, B-cell-depleted T cells, or PBMCs provided the cDNA or gDNA that served as material.

Trimming took 4 bases from V and 7 from J, leaving 20 bases between them. The CDR3 has 15 residues. In germline, CDR1 is MNHEY, CDR2 SMNVEV (reference sequence). In the study's own analysis: Amplified reference gene primers provided the basis for estimating nucleated cell counts. Generated by immunoSEQ multiplex PCR, the TCRdb table keeps only in-frame clones and is missing some. D and trimming come from the DNA, and the V and J calls and clone size come from that table. This repertoire shows over 50,000 clones, around four fifths found once; its top ten account for around 2.7%. The clonotype was recovered from a man aged 45-65 years with acute or convalescent COVID-19. The sample taken for sequencing was peripheral blood. The rearrangement joins TRBV27 to TRBJ2-7; TRBD1 might be the D (6 bases). CDR3 region: CASSSSKVLGGEQYF. The CDR3 region has the DNA TGTGCCAGCAGTTCCTCAAAAGTCCTAGGGGGAGAGCAGTACTTC.